In its sample, the clone carrying this T cell receptor beta chain was seen a few times. Its cognate antigen is unknown. The CDR3 extends over 14 amino acids. The V gene's germline CDR1 is SGHTA and CDR2 FQGTGA. V was shortened by 1 base and J by 0 bases, with 5 bases between the two germline ends. The data are from a study of response to subunit inactivated influenza vaccine. General observations from the study: A suggestion made by the authors is that each seasonal influenza vaccination recruits few new T cells.

TCRdb re-called the RT-PCR reads through MiXCR, storing one row per CDR3 protein. The repertoire has 800,000 or so distinct CDR3 sequences, 20% to 25% of them found once; the top ten carry about 10%. The clonotype comes from a man over 45 who received an inactivated influenza vaccine. The sequenced sample was PBMCs from blood, obtained 5 to 6 days after vaccination. The V and J genes are TRBV7-3 and TRBJ2-3; D remains unclear. In DNA, the CDR3 is TGTGCCAGCAGCTTAATGCCTAGCACAGATACGCAGTATTTT. It yields the protein CASSLMPSTDTQYF.